The clone carrying this T cell receptor beta chain was recorded a few times. The CDR3 runs 14 residues. Trimming left V 6 bases short and J 3 bases short, with 16 bases between. CDR1 is SGHRS, CDR2 YFSETQ, per germline. Produced via immunoSEQ multiplex PCR; TCRdb's table is partial and in-frame only. The sample lists fewer than 250,000 clones, roughly 87% occurring once. This record belongs to a study of blood T cell repertoires in COVID-19. The wider study: Sources were T cells, B-cell-depleted T cells, or PBMCs; the material itself was cDNA or gDNA.

Sequencing was performed on PBMCs or T cells enriched from blood (not recorded which). V usage is TRBV5-1 and J usage is TRBJ2-7, with D perhaps matching TRBD1 (5 bases). This TCR was recovered from a woman younger than 45 with acute COVID-19. CDR3 in amino acids: CASNPDSTHYEQYF. CDR3 nucleotide sequence: TGCGCCAGCAACCCTGACAGCACCCACTACGAGCAGTACTTC. The variable domain in full, with the rest retrieved from reference TRBV5-1 and TRBJ2-7, is KAGVTQTPRYLIKTRGQQVTLSCSPISGHRSVSWYQQTPGQGLQFLFEYFSETQRNKGNFPGRFSGRQFSNSRSEMNVSTLELGDSALYLCASNPDSTHYEQYFGPGTRLTVT.